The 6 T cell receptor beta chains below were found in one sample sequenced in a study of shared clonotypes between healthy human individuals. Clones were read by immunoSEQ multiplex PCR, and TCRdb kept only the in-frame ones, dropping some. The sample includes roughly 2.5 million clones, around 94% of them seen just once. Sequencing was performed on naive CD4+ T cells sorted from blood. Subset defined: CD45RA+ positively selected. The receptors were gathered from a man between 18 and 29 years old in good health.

The CDR3 here is CASSPPSGAAGGYTF. Here the CDR3 DNA reads TGCGCCAGCAGCCCCCCGAGTGGGGCCGCGGGGGGCTACACCTTC. The V call is TRBV5-1, the J call TRBJ1-2, with a possible D match to TRBD1 (5 bases). Trimming cost V 4 bases and J 8 bases, with 21 bases left between them. The germline V gene encodes CDR1 SGHRS and CDR2 YFSETQ. The CDR3 has 15 residues.

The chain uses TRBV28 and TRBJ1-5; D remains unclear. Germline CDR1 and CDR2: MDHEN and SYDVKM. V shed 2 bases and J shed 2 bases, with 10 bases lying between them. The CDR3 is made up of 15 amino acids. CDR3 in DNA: TGTGCCAGCAGTTTAAGGGTCTCGGGCAATCAGCCCCAGCATTTT. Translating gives CASSLRVSGNQPQHF.

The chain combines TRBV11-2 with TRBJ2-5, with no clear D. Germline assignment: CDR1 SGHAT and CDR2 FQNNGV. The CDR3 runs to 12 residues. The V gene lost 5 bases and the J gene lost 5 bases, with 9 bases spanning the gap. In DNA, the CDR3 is TGTGCCAGCAGCCCTGGGCGGGAGACCCAGTACTTC. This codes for CASSPGRETQYF.

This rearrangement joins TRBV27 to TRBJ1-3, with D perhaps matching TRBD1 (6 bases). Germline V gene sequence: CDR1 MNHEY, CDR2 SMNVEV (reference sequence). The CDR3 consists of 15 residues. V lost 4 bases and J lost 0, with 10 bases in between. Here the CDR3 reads CASSWGAISGNTIYF. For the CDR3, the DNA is TGTGCCAGCAGTTGGGGGGCGATCTCTGGAAACACCATATATTTT.

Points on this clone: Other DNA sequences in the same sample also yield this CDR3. In DNA, the CDR3 is TGTGCCAGCAGTGAAGTGGGGCGGAACACTGAAGCTTTCTTT. Its translation is CASSEVGRNTEAFF. The V gene is TRBV2, the J gene TRBJ1-1, with a tentative D call TRBD1 (5 bases). This CDR3 contains 14 residues. The V gene's germline CDR1 is SNHLY and CDR2 FYNNEI. Trimming cost V 1 base and J 1 base, with 7 bases left between them.

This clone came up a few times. In nucleotides, the CDR3 is TGCGCCAGCAGCTTGATGGGACTGGGGCAGCCCCAGCATTTT. As protein: CASSLMGLGQPQHF. The chain is built from TRBV5-1 and TRBJ1-5, with D possibly being TRBD1 (5 bases). Germline V gene data show CDR1 as SGHRS and CDR2 as YFSETQ. Trimming took 1 base from V and 7 from J, leaving 12 bases between them. CDR3 length equals 14 residues.